This passage covers 31 T cell receptor beta chains from one sample sequenced in a study of CD8 T cells in Susac syndrome. Random hexamers primed reverse transcription of 0.5 to 1 ug RNA. In TCRdb, the immunoSEQ multiplex PCR reads were re-called with MiXCR into one record per CDR3 protein. The sample gives over 150,000 distinct CDR3 sequences, approximately 95% of which show up once; around 0.12% is in the top ten. Material for sequencing was CD4+ T cells from PBMCs. The origin of the receptors is a human donor with Susac syndrome.

This chain connects TRBV18 to TRBJ2-3; D gene ambiguous. Trimming stripped 1 base from V and 5 bases from J, with 13 bases between. The CDR3 is made up of 15 amino acids. Germline V gene sequence: CDR1 KGHSH, CDR2 LQKENI. CDR3 coding DNA: TGTGCCAGCTCACCACGGGGTAACACACAAGATACGCAGTATTTT. Its protein is CASSPRGNTQDTQYF.

The chain carries TRBV24-1 and TRBJ2-3; unclear D gene. This CDR3 comprises 14 residues. Trimming stripped 1 base from V and 0 bases from J, with 4 bases between. CDR1 and CDR2 (germline): KGHDR, SFDVKD. CDR3 sequence (DNA): TGTGCCACCAGTGATTTTAAGAGCACAGATACGCAGTATTTT. Translating gives CATSDFKSTDTQYF.

The chain recombines TRBV6-2 or TRBV6-3 with TRBJ2-7; tentatively, D is TRBD2 (6 bases). V was trimmed by 6 bases and J by 2 bases, leaving 17 bases between them. The length of the CDR3 is 15 residues. Germline V lookup: CDR1 MNHEY, CDR2 SVGEGT. The CDR3 protein is CASRRGRGSAYEQYV. The CDR3 region has the DNA TGTGCCAGCAGGCGCGGACGGGGGTCGGCCTACGAGCAGTACGTC.

The gene calls are TRBV2 and TRBJ1-1; D is unresolved. Trimming pared 7 bases from V and 1 base from J, leaving 10 bases between. Germline V gene data show CDR1 as SNHLY and CDR2 as FYNNEI. The CDR3 totals 13 residues. The DNA of the CDR3 is TGTGCCAGCACCCAGTCCAGGAACACTGAAGCTTTCTTT. Translated: CASTQSRNTEAFF.

The V and J genes are TRBV12-3 or TRBV12-4 and TRBJ2-5; D may be TRBD2 (5 bases). The CDR3 runs 17 residues. V was clipped by 4 bases and J by 3 bases, with 21 bases between them. The DNA of the CDR3 is TGTGCCAGCAGTTGGAGGCGGACCCCGCTTGGGGAAGAGACCCAGTACTTC. It is translated as CASSWRRTPLGEETQYF.

The V gene is TRBV6-2 or TRBV6-3, the J gene TRBJ2-2; the D is unclear. Between the trimmed V and J ends, which lost 0 bases and 4 bases, there was a span of 6 bases. Per the germline V gene, CDR1 is MNHEY and CDR2 is SVGEGT. CDR3 size: 14 residues. The DNA of the CDR3 is TGTGCCAGCAGTTACTCGATGATCACCGGGGAGCTGTTTTTT. Amino acids: CASSYSMITGELFF.

The CDR3 DNA reads TGTGCCAGCAGTTCAGGGAGGAACACTGAAGCTTTCTTT. It is translated as CASSSGRNTEAFF. This chain connects TRBV12-3 or TRBV12-4 to TRBJ1-1; TRBD1 is a possible D gene (5 bases). This CDR3 has 13 residues. V was pared by 4 bases and J by 1 base, with 7 bases between.

The V and J genes are TRBV4-2 and TRBJ1-1; tentative D call: TRBD1 (6 bases). CDR3 length: 17 residues. V was trimmed by 1 base and J by 5 bases, leaving 20 bases between them. From germline, CDR1 is LGHNA and CDR2 YNFKEQ. CDR3 amino acids: CASSQVTLQGRETEAFF. The DNA for the CDR3 is TGTGCCAGCAGCCAAGTAACCCTGCAGGGGCGGGAGACTGAAGCTTTCTTT.

This chain links TRBV4-1 with TRBJ1-1; D might be TRBD1 (6 bases). The V gene lost 5 bases and the J gene lost 5 bases, with 18 bases spanning the gap. The CDR3 is made up of 15 amino acids. Germline-derived CDR1 and CDR2 are MGHRA and YSYEKL. CDR3 coding DNA: TGCGCCAGCAGCTCCCAATATGGGGGGCGAACTGAAGCTTTCTTT. This gives the protein CASSSQYGGRTEAFF.

CDR3 protein: CAYTVGGLAGAFPGKQQFF. DNA of the CDR3: TGTGCCTACACCGTTGGCGGGCTAGCGGGAGCGTTCCCGGGGAAACAGCAGTTCTTC. The chain joins TRBV30 to TRBJ2-1; TRBD2 matches 10 bases. The CDR3 is 19 amino acids. Losses at the gene ends were 7 bases for V and 11 bases for J; bases not matched to a gene: 29. The germline V gene has CDR1 GTSNPN and CDR2 SVGIG (reference sequence).

This clonotype occurred once. This chain uses TRBV29-1 with TRBJ2-7; tentative D call: TRBD1 (5 bases). Germline loops: CDR1 SQVTM, CDR2 ANQGSEA. CDR3 length: 15 residues. The V end lost 1 base, the J end lost 1 base, and 14 bases lay between the germline ends. CDR3 in DNA: TGCAGCGTTGAAGGAGGTGTAGACAGTTCCTACGAGCAGTACTTC. This gives the protein CSVEGGVDSSYEQYF.

The gene calls are TRBV4-3 and TRBJ1-2; 8 bases fit TRBD1. The V gene end was trimmed by 5 bases and the J gene end by 4 bases; junction bases not matched to a gene: 6. CDR1 and CDR2 (germline): LGHNA, YSLEER. The CDR3 contains 14 residues. The CDR3 here is CASSFRGRPYGYTF. The CDR3 DNA sequence: TGCGCCAGCAGCTTCAGGGGGCGCCCCTATGGCTACACCTTC.

The chain is built from TRBV9 and TRBJ2-7; 12 positions agree with TRBD2. V lost 7 bases, J lost 5 bases, and 13 bases stayed unmatched. CDR3 length equals 16 residues. From germline, CDR1 is SGDLS and CDR2 YYNGEE. CDR3 sequence reads: CASAPTSGRGVNEQYF. The CDR3, as DNA: TGTGCCAGCGCCCCGACTAGCGGGAGAGGTGTGAACGAGCAGTACTTC.

This chain joins TRBV9 and TRBJ2-7; 10 nucleotides align to TRBD1. Trimming cost V 4 bases and J 3 bases; bases outside gene matches: 7. Germline CDR1 reads SGDLS; CDR2 reads YYNGEE. This CDR3 comprises 15 residues. The chain's CDR3 is CASSPRDRGIYEQYF. The DNA of the CDR3 is TGTGCCAGCAGCCCCCGGGACAGGGGCATCTACGAGCAGTACTTC.

The chain joins TRBV12-3 or TRBV12-4 to TRBJ1-1; no clear D gene. This CDR3 has 14 residues. V was shortened by 3 bases and J by 4 bases, with 12 bases between the two germline ends. The CDR3 DNA reads TGTGCCAGCAGTTTTGACTGGGAGGGCACTGAAGCTTTCTTT. As protein: CASSFDWEGTEAFF.

J is TRBJ2-1 and V is TRBV4-1, with 11 bases aligning to TRBD2. V was pared by 3 bases and J by 3 bases, with 4 bases of the junction left unmatched. Per germline, CDR1 MGHRA and CDR2 YSYEKL. CDR3 length: 16 residues. DNA for the CDR3: TGCGCCAGCAGCCACCTTACTAGCGGGGGCTACAATGAGCAGTTCTTC. Translated, it gives CASSHLTSGGYNEQFF.

This chain connects TRBV27 to TRBJ1-1, with 9 bases matching TRBD1. This CDR3 spans 16 amino acids. Germline V gene sequence: CDR1 MNHEY, CDR2 SMNVEV (reference sequence). V was clipped by 6 bases and J by 1 base; unmatched bases: 9. CDR3 loop: CASSLTRGQGNTEAFF. The CDR3 coding sequence is TGTGCCAGCAGCCTAACTAGGGGACAGGGGAACACTGAAGCTTTCTTT.

This sequence joins TRBV5-1 and TRBJ2-3; D may be TRBD1 or TRBD2 (5 bases each). The V end was cut by 1 base, the J end by 0 bases, with 9 bases between. Looked up from germline, CDR1 is SGHRS and CDR2 is YFSETQ. The CDR3 is made up of 15 amino acids. The CDR3 sequence is CASSLTGDSTDTQYF. The CDR3 DNA follows: TGCGCCAGCAGCTTGACCGGGGACAGCACAGATACGCAGTATTTT.

The rearrangement uses TRBV7-2 and TRBJ1-6, with D unclear. The V gene's germline CDR1 is SGHTA and CDR2 FQGNSA. The CDR3 spans 15 residues. Trimming shortened V by 1 base and J by 13 bases, and 17 bases separated the two germline ends. The CDR3 region has the DNA TGTGCCAGCAGCTTAGTGAGGGCCGAAGGGTTCCCCCTCCACTTT. Translating gives CASSLVRAEGFPLHF.

This chain uses TRBV7-2 with TRBJ2-5; D gene ambiguous. Trimming cost V 10 bases and J 6 bases, with 12 bases left between them. Germline CDR1 is SGHTA and CDR2 is FQGNSA. The CDR3 runs to 11 residues. In nucleotides, the CDR3 is TGTGCCACCGCCAGGAGCCAGACCCAGTACTTC. Translated, it gives CATARSQTQYF.

The chain combines TRBV18 with TRBJ2-7, with 7 bases identical to TRBD1. The CDR3 contains 16 residues. The V gene's germline CDR1 is KGHSH and CDR2 LQKENI. J was trimmed by 1 base and V by 4 bases; bases with no gene match: 10. In DNA, the CDR3 is TGTGCCAGCTCACGGGGGTTGGGGACAGCGTCCTACGAGCAGTACTTC. Its translation: CASSRGLGTASYEQYF.

This chain joins TRBV30 and TRBJ2-7; D is unresolved. The CDR3 sequence is 12 residues long. CDR1 GTSNPN and CDR2 SVGIG come from the germline V gene (reference sequence). Trimming pared 1 base from V and 3 bases from J, leaving 7 bases between. DNA of the CDR3: TGTGCCTGGAGTGGCCAATACTACGAGCAGTACTTC. Protein product: CAWSGQYYEQYF.

V usage is TRBV6-5 and J usage is TRBJ2-7; possibly TRBD2 for D (5 bases). Trimming took off 2 bases at V and 4 bases at J, with 21 bases between the two ends. This CDR3 contains 17 residues. Germline values: CDR1 MNHEY, CDR2 SVGAGI. CDR3 amino acids: CASSYPRGPRIIYEQYF. CDR3 nucleotides: TGTGCCAGCAGTTACCCCCGAGGGCCTCGAATTATTTACGAGCAGTACTTC.

This chain connects TRBV9 to TRBJ2-3; D perhaps matches TRBD2 (7 bases). V was pared by 3 bases and J by 1 base, with 12 bases between. The CDR3 consists of 15 residues. The germline V gene has CDR1 SGDLS and CDR2 YYNGEE. The CDR3 coding sequence is TGTGCCAGCAGCGAGAGAGGGGGGGGCACAGATACGCAGTATTTT. Amino acid sequence: CASSERGGGTDTQYF.

V and J are TRBV30 and TRBJ1-2; no reliable D call. Per the germline V gene, CDR1 is GTSNPN and CDR2 is SVGIG (reference sequence). Between the trimmed V and J ends, which lost 0 bases and 8 bases, there was a span of 7 bases. The CDR3 totals 11 residues. The CDR3 DNA follows: TGTGCCTGGAGTGTTCCGAGCGGCTACACCTTC. Residues: CAWSVPSGYTF.

V is TRBV29-1 and J is TRBJ2-1; TRBD1 aligns across 8 bases. Losses at the gene ends were 6 bases for V and 4 bases for J; bases not matched to a gene: 17. CDR3 length: 17 amino acids. Per the germline V gene, CDR1 is SQVTM and CDR2 is ANQGSEA. The DNA for the CDR3 is TGCAGCGTAACCACCCGGACAGGGATTGGTCCTTACAATGAGCAGTTCTTC. This sequence encodes CSVTTRTGIGPYNEQFF.

The J gene is TRBJ1-1, the V gene TRBV4-3; no firm D call. This CDR3 has 15 amino acids. Trimming removed 1 base at V and 0 bases at J, with 9 bases between. The germline gives CDR1 LGHNA, CDR2 YSLEER. CDR3 in amino acids: CASSQGSTLNTEAFF. CDR3 in DNA: TGCGCCAGCAGCCAAGGAAGCACACTGAACACTGAAGCTTTCTTT.

The genes are TRBV7-8 and TRBJ1-2; D possibly corresponds to TRBD1 (5 bases). Germline V gene sequence: CDR1 SGHVS, CDR2 FQNEAQ. Trimming left V 8 bases short and J 4 bases short, with 20 bases between. The CDR3 covers 15 residues. The CDR3 region has the DNA TGTGCCAGCGGAACCGCCCTGGGGCTGAGCTATGGCTACACCTTC. It yields the protein CASGTALGLSYGYTF.

This chain links TRBV28 with TRBJ2-2; D is undetermined. The CDR3 runs to 12 residues. Trimming removed 2 bases from V and 6 bases from J, with 4 bases in between. CDR1 and CDR2 (germline): MDHEN, SYDVKM. The CDR3 sequence: CASSLISGELFF. DNA of the CDR3: TGTGCCAGCAGTTTAATCTCCGGGGAGCTGTTTTTT. The full variable domain, its missing parts supplied by reference TRBV28 and TRBJ2-2, is DVKVTQSSRYLVKRTGEKVFLECVQDMDHENMFWYRQDPGLGLRLIYFSYDVKMKEKGDIPEGYSVSREKKERFSLILESASTNQTSMYLCASSLISGELFFGEGSRLTVL.

In this sample, this clonotype turned up once. The rearrangement joins TRBV5-1 to TRBJ2-1; D is unresolved. Germline V lookup: CDR1 SGHRS, CDR2 YFSETQ. The CDR3 contains 14 residues. Trimming removed 4 bases at V and 7 bases at J, with 15 bases between. The CDR3 loop reads CASSPSFGANEQFF. The CDR3 DNA reads TGCGCCAGCAGCCCAAGCTTCGGAGCGAATGAGCAGTTCTTC.

V is TRBV29-1 and J is TRBJ2-3; no clear D. V gave up 5 bases and J gave up 4 bases, with 10 bases separating them. Per germline, CDR1 SQVTM and CDR2 ANQGSEA. CDR3 size: 12 residues. The CDR3 DNA reads as TGCAGCGTTTCACCCCGGTCAGATACGCAGTATTTT. Translation gives CSVSPRSDTQYF.